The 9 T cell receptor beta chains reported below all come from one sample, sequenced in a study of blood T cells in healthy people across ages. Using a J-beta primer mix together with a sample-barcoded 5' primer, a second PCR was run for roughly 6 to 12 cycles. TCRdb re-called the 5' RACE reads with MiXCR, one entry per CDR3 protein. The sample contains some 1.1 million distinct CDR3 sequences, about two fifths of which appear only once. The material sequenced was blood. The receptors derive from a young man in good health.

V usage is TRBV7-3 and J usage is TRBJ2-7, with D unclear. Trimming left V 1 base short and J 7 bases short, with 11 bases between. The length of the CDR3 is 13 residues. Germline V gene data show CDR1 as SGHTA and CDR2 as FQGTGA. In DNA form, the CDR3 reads TGTGCCAGCAGCTTAAGCCTACCCGGGGAGCAGTACTTC. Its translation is CASSLSLPGEQYF. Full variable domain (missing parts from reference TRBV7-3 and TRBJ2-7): GAGVSQTPSNKVTEKGKYVELRCDPISGHTALYWYRQSLGQGPEFLIYFQGTGAADDSGLPNDRFFAVRPEGSVSTLKIQRTERGDSAVYLCASSLSLPGEQYFGPGTRLTVT.

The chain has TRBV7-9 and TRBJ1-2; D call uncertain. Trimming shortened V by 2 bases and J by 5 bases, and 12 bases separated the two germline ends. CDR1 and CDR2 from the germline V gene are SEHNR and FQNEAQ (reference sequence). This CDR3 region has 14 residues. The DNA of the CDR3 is TGTGCCAGCAGCTTAAGAGTAGACCGATATGGCTACACCTTC. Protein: CASSLRVDRYGYTF.

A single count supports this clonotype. The CDR3 sequence is CSVAQLETQYF. CDR3 DNA: TGCAGCGTTGCACAGCTAGAGACCCAGTACTTC. The chain links TRBV29-1 to TRBJ2-5; D is unresolved. Trimming shortened V by 4 bases and J by 4 bases, and 7 bases separated the two germline ends. Germline values: CDR1 SQVTM, CDR2 ANQGSEA. The CDR3 has 11 residues.

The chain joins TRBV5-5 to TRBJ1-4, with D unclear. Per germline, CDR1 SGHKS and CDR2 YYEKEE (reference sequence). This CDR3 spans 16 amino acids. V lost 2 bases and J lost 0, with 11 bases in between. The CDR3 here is CASSFGVLTTNEKLFF. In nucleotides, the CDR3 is TGTGCCAGCAGCTTCGGGGTACTTACAACTAATGAAAAACTGTTTTTT.

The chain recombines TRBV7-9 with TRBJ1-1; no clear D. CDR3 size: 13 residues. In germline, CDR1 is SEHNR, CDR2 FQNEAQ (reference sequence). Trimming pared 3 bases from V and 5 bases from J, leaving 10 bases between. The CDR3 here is CASSLAEVTEAFF. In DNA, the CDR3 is TGTGCCAGCAGCTTGGCCGAAGTTACTGAAGCTTTCTTT.

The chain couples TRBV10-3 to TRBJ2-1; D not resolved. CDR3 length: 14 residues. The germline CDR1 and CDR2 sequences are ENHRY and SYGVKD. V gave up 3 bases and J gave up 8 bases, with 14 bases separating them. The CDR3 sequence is CAISESPVRDEQFF. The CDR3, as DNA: TGTGCCATCAGTGAAAGTCCCGTTAGGGATGAGCAGTTCTTC.

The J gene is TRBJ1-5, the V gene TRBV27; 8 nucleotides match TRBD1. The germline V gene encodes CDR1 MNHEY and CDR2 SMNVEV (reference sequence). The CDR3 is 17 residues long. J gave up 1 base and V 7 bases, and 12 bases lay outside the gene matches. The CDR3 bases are TGTGCCAGCATGGACAGGGCGAACGGTAGAAGCAATCAGCCCCAGCATTTT. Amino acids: CASMDRANGRSNQPQHF.

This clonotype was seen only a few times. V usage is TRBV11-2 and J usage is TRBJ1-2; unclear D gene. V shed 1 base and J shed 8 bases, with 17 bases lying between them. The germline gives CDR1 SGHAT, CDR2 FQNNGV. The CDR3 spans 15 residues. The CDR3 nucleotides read TGTGCCAGCAGCTTAGGCTCGGGAATGAAGGAGGGCTACACCTTC. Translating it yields CASSLGSGMKEGYTF.

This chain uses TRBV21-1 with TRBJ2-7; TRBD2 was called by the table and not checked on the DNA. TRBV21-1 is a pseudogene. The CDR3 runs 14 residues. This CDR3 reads CASTTPAGHYEQYF. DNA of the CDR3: TGTGCCAGCACCACTCCCGCAGGGCACTACGAGCAGTACTTC.